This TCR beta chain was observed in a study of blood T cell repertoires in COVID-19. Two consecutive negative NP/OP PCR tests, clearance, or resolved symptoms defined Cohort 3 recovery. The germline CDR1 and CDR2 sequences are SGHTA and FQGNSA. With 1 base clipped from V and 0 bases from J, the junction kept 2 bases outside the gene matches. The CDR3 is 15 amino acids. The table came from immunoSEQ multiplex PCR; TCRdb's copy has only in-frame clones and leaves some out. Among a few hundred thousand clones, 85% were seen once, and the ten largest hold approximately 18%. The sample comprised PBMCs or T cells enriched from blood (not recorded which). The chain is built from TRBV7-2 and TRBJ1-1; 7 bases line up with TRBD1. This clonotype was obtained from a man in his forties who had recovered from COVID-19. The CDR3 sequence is CASSLGGQLNTEAFF. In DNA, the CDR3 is TGTGCCAGCAGCTTAGGGGGACAGCTGAACACTGAAGCTTTCTTT.